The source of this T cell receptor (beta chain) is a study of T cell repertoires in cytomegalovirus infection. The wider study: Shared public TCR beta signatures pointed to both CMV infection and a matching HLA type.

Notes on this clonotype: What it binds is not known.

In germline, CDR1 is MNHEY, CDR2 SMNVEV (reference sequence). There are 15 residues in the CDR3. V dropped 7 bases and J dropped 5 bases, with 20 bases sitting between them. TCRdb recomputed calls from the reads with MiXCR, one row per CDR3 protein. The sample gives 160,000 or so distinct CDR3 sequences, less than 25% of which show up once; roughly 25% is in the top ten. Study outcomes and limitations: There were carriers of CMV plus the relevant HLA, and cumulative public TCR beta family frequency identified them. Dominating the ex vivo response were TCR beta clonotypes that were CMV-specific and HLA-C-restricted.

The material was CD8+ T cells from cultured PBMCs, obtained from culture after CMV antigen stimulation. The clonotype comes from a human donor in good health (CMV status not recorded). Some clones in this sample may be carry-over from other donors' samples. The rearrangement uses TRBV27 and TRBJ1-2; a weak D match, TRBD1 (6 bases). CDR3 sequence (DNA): TGTGCCAGCAATCCCCTCGGGGGCGCGGGGTATGGCTACACCTTC. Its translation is CASNPLGGAGYGYTF.